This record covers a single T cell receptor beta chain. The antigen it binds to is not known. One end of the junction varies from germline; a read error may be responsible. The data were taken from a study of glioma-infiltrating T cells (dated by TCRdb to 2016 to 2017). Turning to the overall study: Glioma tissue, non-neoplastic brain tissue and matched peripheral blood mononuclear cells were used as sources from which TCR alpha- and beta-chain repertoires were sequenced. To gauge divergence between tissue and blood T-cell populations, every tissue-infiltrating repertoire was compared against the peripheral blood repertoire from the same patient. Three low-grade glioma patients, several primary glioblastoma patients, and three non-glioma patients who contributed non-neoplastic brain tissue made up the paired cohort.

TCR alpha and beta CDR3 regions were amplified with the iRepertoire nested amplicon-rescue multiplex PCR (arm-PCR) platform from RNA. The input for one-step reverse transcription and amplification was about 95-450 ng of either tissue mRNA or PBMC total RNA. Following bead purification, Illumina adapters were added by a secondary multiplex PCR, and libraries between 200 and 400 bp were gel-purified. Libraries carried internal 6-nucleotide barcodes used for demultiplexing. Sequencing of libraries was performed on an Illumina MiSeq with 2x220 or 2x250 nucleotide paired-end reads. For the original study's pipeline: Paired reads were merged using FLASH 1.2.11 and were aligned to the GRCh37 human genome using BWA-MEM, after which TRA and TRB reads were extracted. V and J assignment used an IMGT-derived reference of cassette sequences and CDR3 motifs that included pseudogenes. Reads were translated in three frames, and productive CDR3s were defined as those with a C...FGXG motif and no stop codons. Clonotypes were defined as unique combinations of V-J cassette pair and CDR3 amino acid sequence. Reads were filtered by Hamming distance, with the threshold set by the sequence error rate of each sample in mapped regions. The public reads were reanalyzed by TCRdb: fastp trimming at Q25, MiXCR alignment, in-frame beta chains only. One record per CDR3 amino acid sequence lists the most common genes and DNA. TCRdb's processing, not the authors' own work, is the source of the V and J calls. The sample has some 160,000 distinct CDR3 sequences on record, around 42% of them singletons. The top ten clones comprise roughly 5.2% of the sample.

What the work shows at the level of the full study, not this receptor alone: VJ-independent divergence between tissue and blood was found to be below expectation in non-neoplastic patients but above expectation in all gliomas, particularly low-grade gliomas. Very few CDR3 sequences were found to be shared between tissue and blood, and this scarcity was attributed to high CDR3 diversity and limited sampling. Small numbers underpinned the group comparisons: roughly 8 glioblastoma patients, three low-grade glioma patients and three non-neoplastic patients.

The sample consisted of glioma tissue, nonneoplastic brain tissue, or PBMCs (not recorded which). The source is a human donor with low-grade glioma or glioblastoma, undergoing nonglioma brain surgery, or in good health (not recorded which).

The sequence in DNA is TGCATTGCTATAAGTCGCAGCCTAGCGGGACCCTATAGCACAGATACGCAGTATTTT. Translation gives CIAISRSLAGPYSTDTQYF. The chain couples TRBV20-1 to TRBJ2-3, with TRBD2 identical over 9 junction bases. CDR1 DFQATT and CDR2 SNEGSKA were looked up in the germline V gene (reference sequence). Taken from cysteine to phenylalanine, the CDR3 has 19 residues. CDR3 DNA only is kept here, 57 bases in frame from base 1.